The rows below give T cell receptor beta chains drawn from one sample of a study of blood T cells in healthy people across ages. TCRdb re-analysed the 5' RACE reads in MiXCR, keeping a single row per CDR3 protein. The sample lists approximately 2,000,000 distinct CDR3 sequences, approximately 40% seen once, with about 23% in the top ten. Sequencing input: blood. All receptors come from a human donor in good health. Both conserved end residues are part of each CDR3. The order of the fields is CDR3 protein, CDR3 DNA, J gene, V gene, D gene, clone size, CDR3 length. A D gene is named only where the DNA matches it firmly. The size of a clone is reported for some rows only, either as once, few or many, or as a class for expanded clones.

CDR3 protein: CASSYGIGELFF; CDR3 DNA: TGTGCCAGCAGTTATGGTATCGGGGAGCTGTTTTTT; J gene: TRBJ2-2; V gene: TRBV6-6; D gene: .; clone size: few; CDR3 length: 12
CDR3 protein: CASSLVPQGTVNYGYTF; CDR3 DNA: TGTGCCAGCAGCTTAGTACCTCAGGGCACCGTTAACTATGGCTACACCTTC; J gene: TRBJ1-2; V gene: TRBV7-2; D gene: .; clone size: few; CDR3 length: 17
CDR3 protein: CASSPLGAGGHDTQYF; CDR3 DNA: TGTGCCAGCAGCCCTTTGGGGGCGGGGGGGCATGATACGCAGTATTTT; J gene: TRBJ2-3; V gene: TRBV5-5; D gene: TRBD2; clone size: few; CDR3 length: 16
CDR3 protein: CASSLRGLAGGPGDTQYF; CDR3 DNA: TGTGCCAGCAGCTTAAGAGGGCTAGCGGGGGGGCCGGGAGATACGCAGTATTTT; J gene: TRBJ2-3; V gene: TRBV7-2; D gene: TRBD2; clone size: .; CDR3 length: 18
CDR3 protein: CASSQEYEGGSSGNTIYF; CDR3 DNA: TGCGCCAGCAGCCAAGAATATGAGGGAGGTAGCTCTGGAAACACCATATATTTT; J gene: TRBJ1-3; V gene: TRBV4-3; D gene: .; clone size: .; CDR3 length: 18
CDR3 protein: CASNSAGRLEGGGYTF; CDR3 DNA: TGTGCCAGCAACTCGGCAGGCAGGCTGGAGGGTGGTGGCTACACCTTC; J gene: TRBJ1-2; V gene: TRBV5-4; D gene: .; clone size: .; CDR3 length: 16
CDR3 protein: CASSWDGLTDTQYF; CDR3 DNA: TGTGCCAGCAGCTGGGACGGCCTCACAGATACGCAGTATTTT; J gene: TRBJ2-3; V gene: TRBV7-2; D gene: .; clone size: .; CDR3 length: 14
CDR3 protein: CASSLGGEAQHF; CDR3 DNA: TGTGCCAGCAGCTTAGGGGGGGAAGCCCAGCATTTT; J gene: TRBJ1-5; V gene: TRBV7-9; D gene: .; clone size: once; CDR3 length: 12
CDR3 protein: CASSFPGAAQYF; CDR3 DNA: TGTGCCAGCAGCTTCCCAGGAGCGGCCCAGTACTTC; J gene: TRBJ2-7; V gene: TRBV7-3; D gene: .; clone size: .; CDR3 length: 12
CDR3 protein: CAISGPGGGYTF; CDR3 DNA: TGTGCCATCAGTGGCCCTGGGGGCGGCTACACCTTC; J gene: TRBJ1-2; V gene: TRBV10-3; D gene: .; clone size: .; CDR3 length: 12
CDR3 protein: CSARGATETQYF; CDR3 DNA: TGCAGTGCTAGAGGCGCTACCGAGACCCAGTACTTC; J gene: TRBJ2-5; V gene: TRBV20-1; D gene: .; clone size: .; CDR3 length: 12
CDR3 protein: CASSYWREANEKLFF; CDR3 DNA: TGTGCCAGCAGTTACTGGAGGGAAGCTAATGAAAAACTGTTTTTT; J gene: TRBJ1-4; V gene: TRBV6-7; D gene: .; clone size: .; CDR3 length: 15
CDR3 protein: CASSQGGQSYTF; CDR3 DNA: TGTGCCAGCAGCCAAGGGGGACAGAGCTACACCTTC; J gene: TRBJ1-2; V gene: TRBV3-1; D gene: TRBD1; clone size: .; CDR3 length: 12
CDR3 protein: CGARDGGRDYGYTF; CDR3 DNA: TGCGGTGCTAGAGATGGGGGGCGCGACTATGGCTACACCTTC; J gene: TRBJ1-2; V gene: TRBV20-1; D gene: .; clone size: .; CDR3 length: 14
CDR3 protein: CASSLRGWAGANVLTF; CDR3 DNA: TGTGCCAGCAGCTTACGGGGCTGGGCTGGGGCCAACGTCCTGACTTTC; J gene: TRBJ2-6; V gene: TRBV7-2; D gene: .; clone size: few; CDR3 length: 16
CDR3 protein: CSARVYGGYTDTQYF; CDR3 DNA: TGCAGTGCTAGAGTATACGGGGGATACACAGATACGCAGTATTTT; J gene: TRBJ2-3; V gene: TRBV20-1; D gene: .; clone size: .; CDR3 length: 15
CDR3 protein: CASRELAYEQFF; CDR3 DNA: TGTGCCAGCAGAGAACTAGCCTATGAGCAGTTCTTC; J gene: TRBJ2-1; V gene: TRBV6-2/TRBV6-3; D gene: .; clone size: .; CDR3 length: 12
CDR3 protein: CASSPKTNTYGYTF; CDR3 DNA: TGCGCCAGCAGCCCGAAAACCAACACTTATGGCTACACCTTC; J gene: TRBJ1-2; V gene: TRBV4-3; D gene: .; clone size: .; CDR3 length: 14
CDR3 protein: CASSPQDRQETQYF; CDR3 DNA: TGCGCCAGCAGCCCCCAGGACAGGCAAGAGACCCAGTACTTC; J gene: TRBJ2-5; V gene: TRBV4-3; D gene: TRBD1; clone size: .; CDR3 length: 14
CDR3 protein: CSARDLRGKGEQYF; CDR3 DNA: TGCAGTGCTAGAGATTTAAGAGGGAAGGGCGAGCAGTACTTC; J gene: TRBJ2-7; V gene: TRBV20-1; D gene: .; clone size: .; CDR3 length: 14
CDR3 protein: CSVFGSFESGANVLTF; CDR3 DNA: TGCAGCGTTTTCGGGTCGTTCGAGTCTGGGGCCAACGTCCTGACTTTC; J gene: TRBJ2-6; V gene: TRBV29-1; D gene: .; clone size: .; CDR3 length: 16
CDR3 protein: CASSLRRGLPDGYTF; CDR3 DNA: TGTGCCAGCAGCTTAAGGCGGGGACTGCCAGATGGCTACACCTTC; J gene: TRBJ1-2; V gene: TRBV7-2; D gene: .; clone size: .; CDR3 length: 15
CDR3 protein: CASSIGVGDTEAFF; CDR3 DNA: TGTGCCAGCAGTATTGGGGTAGGTGACACTGAAGCTTTCTTT; J gene: TRBJ1-1; V gene: TRBV12-3/TRBV12-4; D gene: .; clone size: .; CDR3 length: 14
CDR3 protein: CASSPDAPEAFF; CDR3 DNA: TGTGCCAGCAGCCCGGACGCGCCCGAAGCTTTCTTT; J gene: TRBJ1-1; V gene: TRBV11-3; D gene: .; clone size: few; CDR3 length: 12
CDR3 protein: CASSLGGWTEQFF; CDR3 DNA: TGTGCCAGCAGTTTAGGGGGGTGGACTGAGCAGTTCTTC; J gene: TRBJ2-1; V gene: TRBV12-3/TRBV12-4; D gene: .; clone size: .; CDR3 length: 13
CDR3 protein: CSVSTMGGNEKLFF; CDR3 DNA: TGCAGTGTTTCAACCATGGGTGGTAATGAAAAACTGTTTTTT; J gene: TRBJ1-4; V gene: TRBV20-1; D gene: .; clone size: .; CDR3 length: 14
CDR3 protein: CASSLVQGRDWEQFF; CDR3 DNA: TGCGCCAGCAGCTTGGTACAGGGTAGGGATTGGGAGCAGTTCTTC; J gene: TRBJ2-1; V gene: TRBV5-1; D gene: .; clone size: few; CDR3 length: 15
CDR3 protein: CASSELGGSYNEQFF; CDR3 DNA: TGTGCCAGCAGTGAATTAGGGGGGTCCTACAATGAGCAGTTCTTC; J gene: TRBJ2-1; V gene: TRBV6-1; D gene: .; clone size: .; CDR3 length: 15
CDR3 protein: CASGQGTGGYGYTF; CDR3 DNA: TGTGCCAGCGGCCAGGGGACAGGGGGCTATGGCTACACCTTC; J gene: TRBJ1-2; V gene: TRBV4-2; D gene: TRBD1; clone size: few; CDR3 length: 14
CDR3 protein: CASRLAGYNEQFF; CDR3 DNA: TGTGCCAGTCGACTAGCGGGTTACAATGAGCAGTTCTTC; J gene: TRBJ2-1; V gene: TRBV12-3/TRBV12-4; D gene: TRBD2; clone size: many; CDR3 length: 13
CDR3 protein: CASSGGAVSPLHF; CDR3 DNA: TGTGCCAGCAGTGGAGGGGCAGTATCACCCCTCCACTTT; J gene: TRBJ1-6; V gene: TRBV25-1; D gene: .; clone size: few; CDR3 length: 13
CDR3 protein: CASSLPGLEKLFF; CDR3 DNA: TGTGCCAGCAGCCTACCGGGACTTGAAAAACTGTTTTTT; J gene: TRBJ1-4; V gene: TRBV12-3/TRBV12-4; D gene: .; clone size: .; CDR3 length: 13
CDR3 protein: CSARSQRASTDTQYF; CDR3 DNA: TGCAGTGCTAGGTCCCAAAGAGCGAGTACAGATACGCAGTATTTT; J gene: TRBJ2-3; V gene: TRBV20-1; D gene: .; clone size: once; CDR3 length: 15